The 8 T cell receptor beta chains below all came from one sample that was sequenced in a study of T cell responses to AZD1222 COVID-19 vaccine. This table comes from immunoSEQ multiplex PCR, and its TCRdb copy is limited to in-frame clones, with some not included. The repertoire holds 90,000 to 120,000 clones, with around 92% as singletons. This sample comprised peripheral blood, obtained on day 0 of AZD1222 vaccination. These receptors were taken from an adult in good health.

As DNA, the CDR3 is TGTGCCAGCAGCCAAAACCGGGACCCCAAAGGGCAGTTCTTC. It is translated as CASSQNRDPKGQFF. The chain is built from TRBV3-1 (or the pseudogene TRBV3-2) and TRBJ2-1, with D perhaps assigned TRBD1 or TRBD2 (5 bases each). V shed 2 bases and J shed 12 bases, with 17 bases lying between them. The CDR3 runs 14 residues. Germline V CDR1 and CDR2: LGHDT, YNNKEL (reference sequence).

This clone showed up just a few times. The chain links TRBV11-2 to TRBJ2-7; a weak D match, TRBD2 (5 bases). Trimming pared 6 bases from V and 0 bases from J, leaving 18 bases between. The CDR3 runs 16 residues. The germline CDR1 and CDR2 sequences are SGHAT and FQNNGV. The CDR3 reads CASRALKRASSYEQYF. The CDR3 DNA is TGTGCCAGCAGAGCCTTGAAGAGGGCAAGCTCCTACGAGCAGTACTTC.

The J gene is TRBJ1-2, the V gene TRBV29-1; D perhaps matches TRBD1 (6 bases). V was pared by 6 bases and J by 0 bases, with 20 bases between. The germline V gene has CDR1 SQVTM and CDR2 ANQGSEA. This CDR3 is built from 16 residues. CDR3 sequence: CSVQNRDDFSNYGYTF. In DNA, the CDR3 is TGCAGCGTACAGAACAGGGACGACTTTTCTAACTATGGCTACACCTTC.

This chain connects TRBV19 to TRBJ1-2, with D perhaps matching TRBD1 (5 bases). CDR1 is LNHDA, CDR2 SQIVND, per germline (reference sequence). Trimming took 6 bases from V and 3 from J, leaving 5 bases between them. The CDR3 has 11 residues. CDR3 in amino acids: CASRGDYGYTF. DNA for the CDR3: TGTGCCAGTAGAGGGGACTATGGCTACACCTTC.

CDR3 in amino acids: CASRFHRGREQYF. As DNA, the CDR3 is TGTGCCAGCAGGTTCCACAGGGGTCGCGAGCAGTACTTC. V usage is TRBV28 and J usage is TRBJ2-7, with 7 bases aligning to TRBD1. V shed 6 bases, J shed 6 bases, and the junction held 8 bases outside the gene matches. This CDR3 has 13 amino acids. CDR1 is MDHEN and CDR2 is SYDVKM in the germline V gene.

The chain is built from TRBV11-3 and TRBJ2-7; TRBD1 aligns across 8 bases. CDR1 SGHNT and CDR2 YENEEA come from the germline V gene. The CDR3 length is 15 residues. V gave up 3 bases and J gave up 3 bases; unmatched junction bases: 7. The CDR3 is CASSFADRANYEQYF. In DNA, the CDR3 is TGTGCCAGCAGCTTCGCGGACAGGGCTAACTACGAGCAGTACTTC.

This rearrangement joins TRBV30 to TRBJ2-1, with a tentative D call TRBD2 (6 bases). The CDR3 consists of 11 residues. Between the trimmed V and J ends, which lost 3 bases and 14 bases, there was a span of 14 bases. Germline-derived CDR1 and CDR2 are GTSNPN and SVGIG (reference sequence). CDR3 amino acids: CAWSNAGPEFF. Here the CDR3 DNA reads TGTGCCTGGAGCAACGCGGGACCTGAGTTCTTC.

This chain connects TRBV2 to TRBJ2-7; D is ambiguous. V was shortened by 3 bases and J by 3 bases, with 12 bases between the two germline ends. Germline-derived CDR1 and CDR2 are SNHLY and FYNNEI. The CDR3 totals 14 residues. The chain's CDR3 is CASSDIAAGYEQYF. The CDR3 region has the DNA TGTGCCAGCAGTGACATAGCCGCAGGCTACGAGCAGTACTTC.